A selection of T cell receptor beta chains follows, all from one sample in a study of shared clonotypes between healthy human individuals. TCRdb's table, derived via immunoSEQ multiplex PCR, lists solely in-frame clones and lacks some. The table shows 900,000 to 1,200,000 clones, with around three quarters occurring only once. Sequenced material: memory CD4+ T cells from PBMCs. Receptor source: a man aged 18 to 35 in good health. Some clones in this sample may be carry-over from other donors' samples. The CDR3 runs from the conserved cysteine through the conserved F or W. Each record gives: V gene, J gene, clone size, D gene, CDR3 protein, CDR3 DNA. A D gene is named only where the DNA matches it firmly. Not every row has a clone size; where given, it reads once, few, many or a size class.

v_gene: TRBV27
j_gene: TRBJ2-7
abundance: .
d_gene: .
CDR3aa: CASSLFGAGTSYEQYF
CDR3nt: TGTGCCAGCAGTTTATTCGGGGCAGGGACTTCCTACGAGCAGTACTTC

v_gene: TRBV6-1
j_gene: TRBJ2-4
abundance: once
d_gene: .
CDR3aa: CASSELQGAKNIQYF
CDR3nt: TGTGCCAGCAGTGAACTGCAGGGGGCCAAAAACATTCAGTACTTC

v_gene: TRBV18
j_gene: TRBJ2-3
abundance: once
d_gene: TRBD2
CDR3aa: CASSPPGLGIDTQYF
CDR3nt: TGTGCCAGCTCACCGCCGGGACTAGGGATAGATACGCAGTATTTT

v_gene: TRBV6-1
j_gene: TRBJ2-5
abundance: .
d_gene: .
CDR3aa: CASSEYTGYQETQYF
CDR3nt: TGTGCCAGCAGTGAATACACAGGATACCAAGAGACCCAGTACTTC

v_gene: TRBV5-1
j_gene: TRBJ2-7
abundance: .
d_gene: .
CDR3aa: CASSLARQAEAYEQYF
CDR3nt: TGCGCCAGCAGCTTGGCCAGACAGGCCGAAGCCTACGAGCAGTACTTC

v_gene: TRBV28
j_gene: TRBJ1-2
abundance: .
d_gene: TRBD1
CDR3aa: CASSPPRGAGINYGYTF
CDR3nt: TGTGCCAGCAGTCCCCCCAGGGGGGCAGGAATCAACTATGGCTACACCTTC

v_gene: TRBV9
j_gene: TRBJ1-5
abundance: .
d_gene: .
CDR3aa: CASSVVPPGGSLQFNQPQHF
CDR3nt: TGTGCCAGCAGCGTAGTACCCCCAGGAGGCTCGCTACAGTTCAATCAGCCCCAGCATTTT

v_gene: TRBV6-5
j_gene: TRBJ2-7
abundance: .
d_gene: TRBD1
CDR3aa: CASSYSDRAPYEQYF
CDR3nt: TGTGCCAGCAGTTACTCGGACAGGGCCCCCTACGAGCAGTACTTC

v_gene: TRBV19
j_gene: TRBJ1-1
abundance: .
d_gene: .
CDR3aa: CASSGSGRTEAFF
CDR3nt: TGTGCCAGTAGTGGGTCGGGACGCACTGAAGCTTTCTTT

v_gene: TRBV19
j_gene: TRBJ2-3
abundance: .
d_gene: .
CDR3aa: CASSPRGAMGTDTQYF
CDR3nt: TGTGCCAGTAGTCCCCGGGGAGCGATGGGCACAGATACGCAGTATTTT

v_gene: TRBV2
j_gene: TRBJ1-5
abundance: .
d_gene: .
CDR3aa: CASTEILMEPQHF
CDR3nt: TGTGCCAGCACCGAAATCCTTATGGAGCCCCAGCATTTT

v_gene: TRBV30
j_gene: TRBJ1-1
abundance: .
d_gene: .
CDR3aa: CAWTGSGYAEAFF
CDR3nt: TGTGCCTGGACCGGATCGGGGTACGCTGAAGCTTTCTTT